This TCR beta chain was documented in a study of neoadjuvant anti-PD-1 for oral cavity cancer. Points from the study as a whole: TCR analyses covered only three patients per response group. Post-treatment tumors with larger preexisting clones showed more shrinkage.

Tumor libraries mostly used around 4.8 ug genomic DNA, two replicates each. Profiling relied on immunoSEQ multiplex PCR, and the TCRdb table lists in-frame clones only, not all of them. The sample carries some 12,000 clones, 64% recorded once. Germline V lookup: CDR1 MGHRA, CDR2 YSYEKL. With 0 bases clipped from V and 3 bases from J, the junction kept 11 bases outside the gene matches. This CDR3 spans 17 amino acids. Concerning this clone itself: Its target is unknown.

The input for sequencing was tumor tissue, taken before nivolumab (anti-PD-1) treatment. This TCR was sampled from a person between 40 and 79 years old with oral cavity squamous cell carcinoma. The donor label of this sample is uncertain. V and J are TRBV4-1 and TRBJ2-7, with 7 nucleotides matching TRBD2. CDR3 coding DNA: TGCGCCAGCAGCCAAGATCCCGCGGGAGCCCTCCGCTACGAGCAGTACTTC. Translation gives CASSQDPAGALRYEQYF.